This is a list of T cell receptor beta chains from one sample in a study of T cell responses to AZD1222 COVID-19 vaccine. The assay was immunoSEQ multiplex PCR, and TCRdb's table has in-frame clones only and misses some. Among 100,000 or so clones listed, 88% were seen once. The source was peripheral blood, collected on day 0 of AZD1222 vaccination. The receptors originated from an adult in good health. Each CDR3 is given with its conserved first and last residue. Fields, in order: J gene, clone size, V gene, D gene, CDR3 protein, CDR3 DNA. D genes are given only for firm matches. A row's size may be missing; if present it is once, few, many or a size class.

TRBJ2-7 | - | TRBV7-2 | TRBD1 | CASSLVHTAGTGSYEQYF | TGTGCCAGCAGCTTAGTACATACAGCCGGGACAGGGTCCTACGAGCAGTACTTC
TRBJ2-7 | - | TRBV9 | - | CASSVEGQGNHEQYF | TGTGCCAGCAGCGTAGAAGGGCAGGGGAACCACGAGCAGTACTTC
TRBJ1-2 | - | TRBV7-9 | - | CASSLAVGDYGYTF | TGTGCCAGCAGCTTAGCGGTGGGAGACTATGGCTACACCTTC
TRBJ2-5 | - | TRBV3-1/TRBV3-2 | - | CASSRGYGGETQYF | TGTGCCAGCAGCCGGGGGTATGGCGGGGAGACCCAGTACTTC
TRBJ2-3 | - | TRBV9 | TRBD2 | CASSVVPLAGDTQYF | TGTGCCAGCAGCGTAGTTCCCCTAGCGGGAGATACGCAGTATTTT
TRBJ1-2 | - | TRBV29-1 | - | CSVVVGVGGYTF | TGCAGCGTTGTCGTGGGCGTGGGTGGCTACACCTTC
TRBJ1-4 | - | TRBV7-3 | TRBD1 | CASSLTGGTGEKLFF | TGTGCCAGCAGCTTGACAGGGGGGACGGGAGAAAAACTGTTTTTT
TRBJ1-3 | once | TRBV18 | - | CASSRRQSGGNTIYF | TGTGCCAGCTCACGACGACAGTCTGGAGGAAACACCATATATTTT
TRBJ2-7 | - | TRBV3-1/TRBV3-2 | - | CASSQSRGEQYF | TGTGCCAGCAGCCAGTCCCGAGGGGAGCAGTACTTC
TRBJ1-1 | - | TRBV6-5 | - | CASSYTGGTEAFF | TGTGCCAGCAGTTACACGGGGGGCACTGAAGCTTTCTTT
TRBJ1-4 | - | TRBV18 | TRBD1 | CASSPNRGRNEKLFF | TGTGCCAGCTCACCTAACAGGGGGCGTAATGAAAAACTGTTTTTT
TRBJ1-1 | - | TRBV5-6 | TRBD1 | CASSLGTGSVEAFF | TGTGCCAGCAGCTTGGGGACAGGGTCGGTTGAAGCTTTCTTT
TRBJ1-5 | - | TRBV19 | TRBD1 | CASSIGQGAKQPQHF | TGTGCCAGTAGTATAGGACAGGGGGCGAAGCAGCCCCAGCATTTT
TRBJ2-3 | once | TRBV30 | - | CAWTRGDTQYF | TGTGCCTGGACCCGGGGAGATACGCAGTATTTT
TRBJ1-2 | - | TRBV10-1 | - | CASSVGQNYGYTF | TGCGCCAGCAGTGTTGGGCAGAACTATGGCTACACCTTC
TRBJ1-1 | - | TRBV10-2 | - | CASSENGYTEAFF | TGCGCCAGCAGTGAGAACGGATACACTGAAGCTTTCTTT
TRBJ1-1 | - | TRBV7-9 | - | CASSLGRGKTEAFF | TGTGCCAGCAGCTTAGGCAGGGGAAAGACTGAAGCTTTCTTT
TRBJ2-7 | - | TRBV7-8 | TRBD2 | CASSLALAGYEQYF | TGTGCCAGCAGCTTAGCACTAGCGGGTTACGAGCAGTACTTC
TRBJ2-5 | - | TRBV7-9 | TRBD1 | CASSLGGRGRGETQYF | TGTGCCAGCAGCTTAGGTGGCAGGGGGCGCGGTGAGACCCAGTACTTC
TRBJ2-1 | - | TRBV28 | - | CASSSAGQLLPNEQFF | TGTGCCAGCAGTTCCGCCGGCCAGCTACTCCCAAATGAGCAGTTCTTC
TRBJ2-7 | - | TRBV29-1 | - | CSVDERQGTFHEQYF | TGCAGCGTTGACGAAAGGCAGGGGACTTTCCACGAGCAGTACTTC
TRBJ2-1 | - | TRBV13 | - | CASSFFVDLVRDEQFF | TGTGCCAGCAGCTTCTTTGTGGACCTGGTTAGGGATGAGCAGTTCTTC
TRBJ2-7 | - | TRBV27 | - | CASSFFGVTYEQYF | TGTGCCAGCAGTTTTTTTGGGGTAACCTACGAGCAGTACTTC
TRBJ1-3 | - | TRBV2 | - | CASRGDGGNTIYF | TGTGCCAGCAGGGGGGACGGAGGAAACACCATATATTTT
TRBJ2-2 | - | TRBV9 | TRBD1 | CASSARGDRGSGELFF | TGTGCCAGCAGCGCAAGAGGGGACAGGGGGTCCGGGGAGCTGTTTTTT
TRBJ1-1 | - | TRBV24-1 | - | CATSDGRRGTEAFF | TGTGCCACCAGTGACGGTCGGAGAGGAACTGAAGCTTTCTTT
TRBJ1-1 | - | TRBV19 | - | CASRTVDTEAFF | TGTGCCAGTAGAACAGTAGACACTGAAGCTTTCTTT
TRBJ1-2 | - | TRBV19 | - | CASRGQIDGYTF | TGTGCCTCCAGAGGTCAGATTGATGGCTACACCTTC
TRBJ2-3 | - | TRBV27 | TRBD1 | CASSLISGTGGADTQYF | TGTGCCAGCAGTTTGATTTCCGGGACAGGGGGCGCAGATACGCAGTATTTT
TRBJ2-3 | - | TRBV7-3 | TRBD2 | CASSLKLAEADTQYF | TGTGCCAGCAGCTTAAAACTAGCGGAGGCAGATACGCAGTATTTT
TRBJ1-5 | - | TRBV19 | TRBD1 | CASQLGTGGGQPQHF | TGTGCCAGTCAACTCGGGACAGGTGGGGGCCAGCCCCAGCATTTT
TRBJ1-5 | - | TRBV5-1 | - | CASSPWGGNQPQHF | TGCGCCAGCAGCCCCTGGGGCGGGAATCAGCCCCAGCATTTT
TRBJ2-1 | once | TRBV24-1 | TRBD1 | CATSEGTGFDNEQFF | TGTGCCACCAGTGAAGGGACAGGCTTTGACAATGAGCAGTTCTTC
TRBJ2-3 | - | TRBV11-2 | - | CASSIDPVVTDTQYF | TGTGCCAGCAGCATTGACCCAGTGGTAACAGATACGCAGTATTTT
TRBJ1-1 | - | TRBV30 | - | CAWRQTNTEAFF | TGTGCCTGGAGGCAGACCAACACTGAAGCTTTCTTT
TRBJ1-1 | once | TRBV5-1 | - | CASSKRSMNTEAFF | TGCGCCAGCAGTAAGCGGAGCATGAACACTGAAGCTTTCTTT
TRBJ2-7 | - | TRBV27 | TRBD1 | CASSLGRQGVYEQYF | TGTGCCAGCAGTTTAGGCCGACAGGGAGTGTACGAGCAGTACTTC
TRBJ2-1 | - | TRBV6-5 | TRBD1 | CASSYSRDRGNEQFF | TGTGCCAGCAGTTACTCCCGGGACAGGGGTAATGAGCAGTTCTTC
TRBJ1-5 | - | TRBV28 | TRBD1 | CASSPDRGALLQPQHF | TGTGCCAGCAGCCCAGACAGGGGGGCTCTCCTCCAGCCCCAGCATTTT
TRBJ1-1 | - | TRBV7-2 | - | CASSAPGRTRQDEAFF | TGTGCCAGCAGCGCCCCTGGCCGGACGAGGCAGGATGAAGCTTTCTTT
TRBJ2-5 | - | TRBV3-1/TRBV3-2 | TRBD1 | CASSPWTGETQYF | TGTGCCAGCAGCCCTTGGACAGGGGAGACCCAGTACTTC
TRBJ2-1 | once | TRBV5-1 | - | CASSLGGRANNEQFF | TGCGCCAGCAGCTTGGGAGGGCGGGCAAACAATGAGCAGTTCTTC
TRBJ1-1 | - | TRBV29-1 | - | CSARHTEAFF | TGCAGCGCTCGCCACACTGAAGCTTTCTTT
TRBJ2-7 | - | TRBV5-4 | TRBD1 | CASSTGQGRPYEQYF | TGTGCCAGCAGTACCGGACAGGGAAGACCCTACGAGCAGTACTTC
TRBJ1-1 | - | TRBV6-5 | - | CASSFNQGTEAFF | TGTGCCAGCAGTTTTAACCAGGGAACTGAAGCTTTCTTT
TRBJ2-7 | - | TRBV13 | - | CASSFGLYEQYF | TGTGCCAGCAGCTTCGGGCTCTACGAGCAGTACTTC